This T cell receptor (beta chain) was captured in a study of T cells after yellow fever vaccination. V was pared by 7 bases and J by 4 bases, with 8 bases between. The germline gives CDR1 SGHDT, CDR2 YYEEEE. The CDR3 totals 12 residues. TCRdb re-derived calls from the 5' RACE reads in MiXCR, one entry per CDR3 protein. The repertoire holds about 300,000 distinct CDR3 sequences, 4% seen once, with less than 25% in the top ten. Overall study findings and caveats: Reappearance after the booster was observed for most primary-vaccination clones (around 96% CD4, around 90% CD8). The study found a weaker secondary response that peaked faster, day 5 versus 15. Shared CD4/CD8 clonotypes were a small share, likely from convergent recombination. Contaminating bulk clonotypes could be abundant in FACS-sorted repertoires.

This clonotype has only a few counts. Antigen specificity is unknown. The chain links TRBV5-6 to TRBJ2-2; D unresolved. The specimen was PBMCs, collected 5 days after the yellow fever booster vaccination. The origin of this receptor is a man between 18 and 35 years old who received the YFV17D yellow fever vaccine. CDR3 nucleotide sequence: TGTGCCAGCGGCGAGCCCACCGGGGAGCTGTTTTTT. It translates to CASGEPTGELFF.